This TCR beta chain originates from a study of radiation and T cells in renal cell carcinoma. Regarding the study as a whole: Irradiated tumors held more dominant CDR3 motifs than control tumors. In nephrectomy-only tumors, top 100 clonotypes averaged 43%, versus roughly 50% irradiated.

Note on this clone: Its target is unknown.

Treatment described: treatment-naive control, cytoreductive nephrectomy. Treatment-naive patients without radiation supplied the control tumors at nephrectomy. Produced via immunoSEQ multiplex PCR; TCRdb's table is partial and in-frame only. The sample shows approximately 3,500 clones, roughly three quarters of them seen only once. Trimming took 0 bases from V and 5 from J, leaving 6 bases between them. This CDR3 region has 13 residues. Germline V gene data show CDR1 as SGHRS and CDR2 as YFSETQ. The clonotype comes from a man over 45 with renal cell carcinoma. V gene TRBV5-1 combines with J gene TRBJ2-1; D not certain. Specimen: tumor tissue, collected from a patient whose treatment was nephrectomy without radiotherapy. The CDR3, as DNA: TGCGCCAGCAGCTTGGGACCCGACAATGAGCAGTTCTTC. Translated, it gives CASSLGPDNEQFF. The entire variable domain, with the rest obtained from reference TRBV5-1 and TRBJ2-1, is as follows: KAGVTQTPRYLIKTRGQQVTLSCSPISGHRSVSWYQQTPGQGLQFLFEYFSETQRNKGNFPGRFSGRQFSNSRSEMNVSTLELGDSALYLCASSLGPDNEQFFGPGTRLTVL.